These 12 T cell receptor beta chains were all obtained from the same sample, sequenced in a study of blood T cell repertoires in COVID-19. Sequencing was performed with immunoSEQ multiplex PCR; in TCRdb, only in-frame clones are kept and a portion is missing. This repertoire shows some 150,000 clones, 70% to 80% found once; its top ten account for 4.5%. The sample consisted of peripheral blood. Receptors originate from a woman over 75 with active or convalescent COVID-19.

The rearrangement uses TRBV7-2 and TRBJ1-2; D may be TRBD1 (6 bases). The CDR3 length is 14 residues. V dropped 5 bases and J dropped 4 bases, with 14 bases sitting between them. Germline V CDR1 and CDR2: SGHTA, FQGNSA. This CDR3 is CASSPSTGPYGYTF. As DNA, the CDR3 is TGTGCCAGCAGCCCATCGACAGGCCCCTATGGCTACACCTTC.

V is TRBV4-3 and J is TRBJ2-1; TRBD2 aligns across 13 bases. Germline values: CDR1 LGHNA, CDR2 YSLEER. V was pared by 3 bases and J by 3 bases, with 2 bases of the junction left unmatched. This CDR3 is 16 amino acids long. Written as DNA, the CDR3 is TGCGCCAGCAGCCATAGACTAGCGGGGGGCTACAATGAGCAGTTCTTC. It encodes CASSHRLAGGYNEQFF.

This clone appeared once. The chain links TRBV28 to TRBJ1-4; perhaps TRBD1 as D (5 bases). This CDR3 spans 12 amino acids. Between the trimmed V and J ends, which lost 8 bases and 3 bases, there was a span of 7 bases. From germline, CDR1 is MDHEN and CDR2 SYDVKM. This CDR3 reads CASWGANEKLFF. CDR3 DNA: TGTGCCAGCTGGGGGGCTAATGAAAAACTGTTTTTT.

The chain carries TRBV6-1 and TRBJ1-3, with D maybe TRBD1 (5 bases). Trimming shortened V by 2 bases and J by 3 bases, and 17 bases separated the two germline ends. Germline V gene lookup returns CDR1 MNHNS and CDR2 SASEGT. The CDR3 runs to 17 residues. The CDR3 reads CASSETFLGQLGNTIYF. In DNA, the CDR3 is TGTGCCAGCAGTGAAACTTTCCTGGGGCAGCTTGGAAACACCATATATTTT.

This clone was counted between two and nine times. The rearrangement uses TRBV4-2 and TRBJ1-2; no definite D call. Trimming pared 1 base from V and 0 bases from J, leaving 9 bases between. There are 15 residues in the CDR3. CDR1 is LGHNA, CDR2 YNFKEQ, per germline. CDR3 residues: CASSQGAGTNYGYTF. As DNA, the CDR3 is TGTGCCAGCAGCCAAGGGGCAGGTACTAACTATGGCTACACCTTC.

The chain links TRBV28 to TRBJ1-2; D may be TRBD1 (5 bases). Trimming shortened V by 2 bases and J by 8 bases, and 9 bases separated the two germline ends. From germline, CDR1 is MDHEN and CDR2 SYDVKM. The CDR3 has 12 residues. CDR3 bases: TGTGCCAGCAGTTTACCCGGGGGAGGCTACACCTTC. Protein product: CASSLPGGGYTF.

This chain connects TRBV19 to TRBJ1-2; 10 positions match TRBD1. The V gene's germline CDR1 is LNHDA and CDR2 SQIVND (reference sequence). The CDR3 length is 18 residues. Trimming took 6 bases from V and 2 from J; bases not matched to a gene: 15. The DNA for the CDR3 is TGTGCCAGTAGAACAACACTTACACCGGGACAGGGGAACTATGGCTACACCTTC. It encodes CASRTTLTPGQGNYGYTF.

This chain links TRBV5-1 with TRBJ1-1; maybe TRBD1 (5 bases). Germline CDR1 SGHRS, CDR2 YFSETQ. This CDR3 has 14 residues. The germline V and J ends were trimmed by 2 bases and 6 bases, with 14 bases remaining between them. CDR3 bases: TGCGCCAGCAGCTTTGGCAGTCGGGGGTCTGAAGCTTTCTTT. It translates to CASSFGSRGSEAFF.

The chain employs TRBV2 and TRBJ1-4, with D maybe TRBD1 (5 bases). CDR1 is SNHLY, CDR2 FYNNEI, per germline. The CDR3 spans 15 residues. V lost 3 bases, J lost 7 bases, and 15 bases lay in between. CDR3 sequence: CASSDFQTEGEKLFF. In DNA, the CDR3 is TGTGCCAGCAGTGACTTCCAGACAGAAGGTGAAAAACTGTTTTTT.

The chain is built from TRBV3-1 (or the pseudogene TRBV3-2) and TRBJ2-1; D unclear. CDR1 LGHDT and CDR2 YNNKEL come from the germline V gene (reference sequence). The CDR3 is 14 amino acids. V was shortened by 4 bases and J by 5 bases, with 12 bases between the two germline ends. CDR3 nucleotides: TGTGCCAGCAGCCCGGAGTTACTCGACAATGAGCAGTTCTTC. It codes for CASSPELLDNEQFF.

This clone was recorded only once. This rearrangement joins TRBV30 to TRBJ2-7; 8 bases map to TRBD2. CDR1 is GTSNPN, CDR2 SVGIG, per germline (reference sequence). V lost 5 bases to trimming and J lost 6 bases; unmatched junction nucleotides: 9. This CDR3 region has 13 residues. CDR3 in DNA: TGTGCCTGGCTACCCGCGGGGGGCGGCGAGCAGTACTTC. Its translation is CAWLPAGGGEQYF.

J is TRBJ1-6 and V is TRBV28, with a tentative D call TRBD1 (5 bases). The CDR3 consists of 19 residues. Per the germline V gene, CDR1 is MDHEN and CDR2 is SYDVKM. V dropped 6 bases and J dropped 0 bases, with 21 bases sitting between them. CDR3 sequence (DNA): TGTGCCAGCAGACAATCCGACAGAAGTCTAAGCTCCTATAATTCACCCCTCCACTTT. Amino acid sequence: CASRQSDRSLSSYNSPLHF.